This T cell receptor (beta chain) was captured in a study of blood T cell repertoires in COVID-19. Whole-study context: Samples of COVID-19 (acute and convalescent) were obtained from the United States, Italy and Spain.

Here immunoSEQ multiplex PCR was the method, and the copy in TCRdb shows in-frame clones only, minus some. Here the sample spans some 270,000 clones, nearly 90% being singletons. Sample: peripheral blood. This TCR was recovered from a woman aged 60-75 years with COVID-19, enrolled during active disease.

The CDR3 bases are TGCAGCGTTGTTGACAGGATCTATGGCTACACCTTC. The encoded protein is CSVVDRIYGYTF. V usage is TRBV29-1 and J usage is TRBJ1-2, with D possibly TRBD1 on 6 matching bases. Germline V gives CDR1 SQVTM, CDR2 ANQGSEA. Trimming pared 4 bases from V and 4 bases from J, leaving 10 bases between. This CDR3 spans 12 amino acids. The entire variable domain, with the rest obtained from reference TRBV29-1 and TRBJ1-2, is as follows: SAVISQKPSRDICQRGTSLTIQCQVDSQVTMMFWYRQQPGQSLTLIATANQGSEATYESGFVIDKFPISRPNLTFSTLTVSNMSPEDSSIYLCSVVDRIYGYTFGSGTRLTVV.